What follows are 15 T cell receptor beta chains derived from one specimen sequenced in a study of long-term antiretroviral therapy in people with HIV. A v3.0 immunoSEQ assay was performed at survey level. The repertoire was sequenced with immunoSEQ multiplex PCR; TCRdb's copy has only in-frame clones and lacks some. The profile shows under 20,000 clones, approximately 92% of them singletons. The input for sequencing was unsorted PBMCs, taken 4.2 years after starting antiretroviral therapy. Receptors originate from a man aged 50 to 59 with HIV.

The chain has TRBV5-4 and TRBJ1-5, with 9 bases lining up with TRBD1. Trimming cost V 4 bases and J 3 bases; bases outside gene matches: 8. The CDR3 length is 16 residues. Per germline, CDR1 SGHNT and CDR2 YYREEE (reference sequence). The CDR3 DNA sequence: TGTGCCAGCAGCATGGGGGGACAGGGTTACAATCAGCCCCAGCATTTT. Translation: CASSMGGQGYNQPQHF.

This clone was observed once. The genes are TRBV28 and TRBJ1-2; 11 bases match TRBD1. Germline CDR1 and CDR2: MDHEN and SYDVKM. The ends lost 3 bases at V and 4 bases at J; junction bases unmatched: 4. The CDR3 runs 15 residues. The CDR3 DNA reads TGTGCCAGCAGTTTCGGGGACAGGGGGACCTATGGCTACACCTTC. Translating gives CASSFGDRGTYGYTF.

The V and J genes are TRBV5-4 and TRBJ1-6; D is perhaps TRBD1 (6 bases). In germline, CDR1 is SGHNT, CDR2 YYREEE (reference sequence). V was shortened by 2 bases and J by 5 bases, with 8 bases between the two germline ends. The CDR3 totals 14 residues. The CDR3: CASSFDRNNSPLHF. In nucleotides, the CDR3 is TGTGCCAGCAGCTTCGACAGGAATAATTCACCCCTCCACTTT.

This chain links TRBV5-8 with TRBJ1-2; 7 bases fit TRBD1. Germline V lookup: CDR1 SGHTS, CDR2 YDEGEE. CDR3 length equals 16 residues. V lost 5 bases and J lost 4; bases outside the gene matches: 14. Here the CDR3 DNA reads TGTGCCAGCAGACAACCACAGGGGACTATTAGCTATGGCTACACCTTC. This sequence encodes CASRQPQGTISYGYTF. Together with reference TRBV5-8 and TRBJ1-2, the CDR3 gives the full variable domain: EAGVTQSPTHLIKTRGQQATLRCSPISGHTSVYWYQQALGLGLQFLLWYDEGEERNRGNFPPRFSGRQFPNYSSELNVNALELEDSALYLCASRQPQGTISYGYTFGSGTRLTVV.

The J gene is TRBJ2-7, the V gene TRBV18, with 10 bases lining up with TRBD1. CDR1 is KGHSH, CDR2 LQKENI, per germline. The length of the CDR3 is 13 residues. The V and J ends lost 8 bases and 3 bases, in that order; junction bases with no gene match: 4. CDR3 nucleotide sequence: TGTGCCAGCGCCCGGGACAGGGGCTACGAGCAGTACTTC. This gives the protein CASARDRGYEQYF.

The chain recombines TRBV6-5 with TRBJ2-1; the D call may be TRBD1 or TRBD2 (5 bases each). This CDR3 has 15 amino acids. The V gene's germline CDR1 is MNHEY and CDR2 SVGAGI. Trimming took 2 bases from V and 8 from J, leaving 16 bases between them. The CDR3 loop is CASSYRDEPAYEQFF. The CDR3 DNA reads TGTGCCAGCAGTTACCGGGACGAGCCGGCGTATGAGCAGTTCTTC.

CDR3 amino acids: CASSLEGGPVDTQYF. Here the CDR3 DNA reads TGTGCCAGCAGCTTGGAAGGGGGGCCCGTAGATACGCAGTATTTT. J is TRBJ2-3 and V is TRBV5-6; D may correspond to TRBD1 or TRBD2 (6 bases each). In germline, CDR1 is SGHDT, CDR2 YYEEEE. The length of the CDR3 is 15 residues. The germline V and J ends were trimmed by 0 bases and 5 bases, with 13 bases remaining between them.

The genes are TRBV7-9 and TRBJ1-4, with TRBD1 matching over 10 bases. Germline V CDR1 and CDR2: SEHNR, FQNEAQ (reference sequence). Germline trimming cut 4 bases from V and 14 bases from J; bases unmatched to any gene: 1. This CDR3 is built from 11 residues. The CDR3 DNA follows: TGTGCCAGCAGCTCGGGACAGGGGCTGTTTTTT. Translating gives CASSSGQGLFF.

The rearrangement uses TRBV25-1 and TRBJ2-3; a weak D match, TRBD2 (6 bases). This CDR3 is built from 15 residues. Germline CDR1 is MGHDK and CDR2 is SYGVNS. The V end was cut by 8 bases, the J end by 1 base, with 16 bases between. CDR3: CASSSPGEGTDTQYF. CDR3 bases: TGTGCCAGCTCCTCGCCGGGAGAGGGCACAGATACGCAGTATTTT.

The chain recombines TRBV27 with TRBJ1-3, with D maybe TRBD1 (5 bases). V gave up 4 bases and J gave up 0 bases, with 13 bases separating them. CDR1 and CDR2 from the germline V gene are MNHEY and SMNVEV (reference sequence). CDR3 length equals 16 residues. CDR3 sequence reads: CASSSRGGVSGNTIYF. Here the CDR3 DNA reads TGTGCCAGCAGTTCTCGTGGGGGGGTCTCTGGAAACACCATATATTTT.

This clone was seen once. V is TRBV5-6 and J is TRBJ1-4; 7 bases map to TRBD1. The germline gives CDR1 SGHDT, CDR2 YYEEEE. This CDR3 is 14 amino acids long. Trimming took 4 bases from V and 8 from J; bases not matched to a gene: 8. The CDR3 reads CASSLTGRKEKLFF. CDR3 bases: TGTGCCAGCAGCCTGACAGGGCGCAAGGAAAAACTGTTTTTT.

This chain connects TRBV19 to TRBJ2-2; D gene ambiguous. This CDR3 has 15 residues. Germline loops: CDR1 LNHDA, CDR2 SQIVND (reference sequence). V was shortened by 3 bases and J by 0 bases, with 8 bases between the two germline ends. Here the CDR3 DNA reads TGTGCCAGTAGTATTTTGACTTCGAACACCGGGGAGCTGTTTTTT. Translated: CASSILTSNTGELFF.

The chain recombines TRBV10-3 with TRBJ2-1; D possibly matches TRBD1 or TRBD2 (6 bases each). Per germline, CDR1 ENHRY and CDR2 SYGVKD. This CDR3 region has 15 residues. The ends were cut back, 2 bases at V and 5 bases at J, with 13 bases in the middle. The CDR3 is CAISEPRGGNNEQFF. Written as DNA, the CDR3 is TGTGCCATCAGTGAGCCTAGAGGGGGGAACAATGAGCAGTTCTTC.

The chain combines TRBV18 with TRBJ2-7; weak D call: TRBD1 (6 bases). Germline V gene sequence: CDR1 KGHSH, CDR2 LQKENI. The V and J ends lost 3 bases and 3 bases respectively, with 15 bases between them. CDR3 length: 15 residues. As DNA, the CDR3 is TGTGCCAGCTCACCGAGCTTATCGGACAGCTACGAGCAGTACTTC. Its translation is CASSPSLSDSYEQYF.

V is TRBV5-5 and J is TRBJ2-7; D is possibly TRBD1 or TRBD2 (5 bases each). V was clipped by 6 bases and J by 7 bases, with 11 bases between them. Germline values: CDR1 SGHKS, CDR2 YYEKEE (reference sequence). The CDR3 contains 11 residues. CDR3 loop: CASTGAWEQYF. The CDR3 coding sequence is TGTGCCAGCACCGGGGCCTGGGAGCAGTACTTC.